The rows below give T cell receptor beta chains drawn from one sample of a study of blood T cells in healthy people across ages. TCRdb redid the calling of the 5' RACE reads with MiXCR, one entry per CDR3 protein. The sample lists some 1.8 million distinct CDR3 sequences, approximately 39% seen once, with about 23% in the top ten. Source material: blood. The receptors derive from a human donor in good health. CDR3s include the opening cysteine and the closing phenylalanine or tryptophan. The D gene is left open where the match is weak. Not all rows give a size; the values are once, few, many and, for expanded clones, a class.

>TRBJ2-7|-|TRBV7-2|TRBD1
TGTGCCAGCAGCTTCTATACAGGGGGTGGCGAGCAGTACTTC
CASSFYTGGGEQYF
>TRBJ2-1|-|TRBV20-1|TRBD2
TGCAGTGCCCGAGGGGCTAGCGGGGGGAATGAGCAGTTCTTC
CSARGASGGNEQFF
>TRBJ2-5|-|TRBV15|-
TGTGCCACCAGCCAAGGGGGTATACGCCCGGAGACCCAGTACTTC
CATSQGGIRPETQYF
>TRBJ2-1|-|TRBV4-2|TRBD2
TGTGCCAGCAGCCAAGCTAGGACAACTAGCGGTCAATACAATGAGCAGTTCTTC
CASSQARTTSGQYNEQFF
>TRBJ2-5|few|TRBV12-3/TRBV12-4|-
TGTGCCAGCAGCCCCCCAACGGGTCAGAATCACCAAGAGACCCAGTACTTC
CASSPPTGQNHQETQYF
>TRBJ2-2|-|TRBV11-1|-
TGTGCCAGCAGGTCGGGGGCATGGACCGGGGAGCTGTTTTTT
CASRSGAWTGELFF
>TRBJ1-3|-|TRBV12-3/TRBV12-4|-
TGTGCCAGCAGTAAAGACAGGAATCGGAACACCATATATTTT
CASSKDRNRNTIYF
>TRBJ2-7|few|TRBV6-1|-
TGTGCCAGCAGCCGAACTAGCCCTGAGATGGGAATGAGCCCCTACGAGCAGTACTTC
CASSRTSPEMGMSPYEQYF
>TRBJ2-3|-|TRBV18|TRBD1
TGTGCCAGCTCACCCATACAGGGGGGAGATACGCAGTATTTT
CASSPIQGGDTQYF
>TRBJ2-3|few|TRBV7-2|TRBD2
TGTGCCAGCAGCCCGAGGACTAGCGTTGACACAGATACGCAGTATTTT
CASSPRTSVDTDTQYF
>TRBJ2-1|few|TRBV7-6|TRBD2
TGTGCCAGCAGTCCCCCCCCTAGCGGGGGGGCCCACAATGAGCAGTTCTTC
CASSPPPSGGAHNEQFF
>TRBJ2-1|-|TRBV12-3/TRBV12-4|-
TGTGCCAGCATGGGGGGGCGGGAAGAGCAGTTCTTC
CASMGGREEQFF
>TRBJ1-2|-|TRBV5-1|TRBD1
TGCGCCAGCAGCTTAGGCGGCGGGACAGTTCAAGGCTACACCTTC
CASSLGGGTVQGYTF
>TRBJ1-2|-|TRBV2|-
TGTGCCAGCAGAGGCGTGGCAGTGTCGGGCTACACCTTC
CASRGVAVSGYTF
>TRBJ2-7|-|TRBV20-1|TRBD1
TGCAGTGCTAGGGGACAGATGATCTCCTACGAGCAGTACTTC
CSARGQMISYEQYF
>TRBJ2-2|few|TRBV14|-
TGTGCCAGCAGAAGGGATTGGACCGGGGAGCTGTTTTTT
CASRRDWTGELFF
>TRBJ2-3|-|TRBV5-5|-
TGTGCCAGCAGCTTGGACATCGGGCTTACGCAGTATTTT
CASSLDIGLTQYF
>TRBJ2-3|few|TRBV20-1|-
TGCAGTGCGAAAGGACGGACGACAGATACGCAGTATTTT
CSAKGRTTDTQYF
>TRBJ2-5|once|TRBV6-2/TRBV6-3|-
TGTGCCAGCCGAAACCGTAAAGAGACCCAGTACTTC
CASRNRKETQYF
>TRBJ1-6|once|TRBV12-3/TRBV12-4|-
TGTGCCAGCAGTCCTCGGGGGACCCAGGGACCCCTCCACTTT
CASSPRGTQGPLHF
>TRBJ2-3|many|TRBV7-2|-
TGTGCCAGCAGCTTAGCGGTCAGGACAGATACGCAGTATTTT
CASSLAVRTDTQYF
>TRBJ1-2|-|TRBV28|-
TGTGCCAGCACGGAACAGGCGTATCATGGCTACACCTTC
CASTEQAYHGYTF
>TRBJ2-1|-|TRBV20-1|-
TGCAGTGCTAGAGAAAGTCCGGGCGTGGATGAGCAGTTCTTC
CSARESPGVDEQFF
>TRBJ2-1|-|TRBV7-2|-
TGTGCCAGCAGCCTAACAGAGGACATCGGTGAGCAGTTCTTC
CASSLTEDIGEQFF
>TRBJ1-1|-|TRBV10-2|-
TGCGCCAGCAGTGCGGGGATGGAGACTGAAGCTTTCTTT
CASSAGMETEAFF
>TRBJ2-7|-|TRBV12-3/TRBV12-4|-
TGTGCCAGCAGCCCCCTCCTCCGGGGATCCTACGAGCAGTACTTC
CASSPLLRGSYEQYF
>TRBJ2-2|-|TRBV4-3|-
TGCGCCAGCAGCCAAGATTCCCTAGTAACCGGGGAGCTGTTTTTT
CASSQDSLVTGELFF
>TRBJ1-2|-|TRBV6-5|-
TGTGCCCGCAGTTACCAACAGGGCCTGAACTATGGCTACACCTTC
CARSYQQGLNYGYTF
>TRBJ1-5|few|TRBV3-1|TRBD1
TGTGCCAGCAGCCAGTTCGGGACAGGGAATCAGCCCCAGCATTTT
CASSQFGTGNQPQHF
>TRBJ2-5|-|TRBV2|-
TGTGCCAGCGGTCCCGACGGACAGTCCCAAGAGACCCAGTACTTC
CASGPDGQSQETQYF
>TRBJ1-1|-|TRBV20-1|TRBD1
TGCAGTGCGACAGGGTTAGGCCACACTGAAGCTTTCTTT
CSATGLGHTEAFF
>TRBJ1-5|few|TRBV28|-
TGTGCCAGCAGTCCCCCACATCAGCCCCAGCATTTT
CASSPPHQPQHF
>TRBJ1-5|-|TRBV21-1|-
TGTGCCAGCAGCAAAAGGGACAGCGGCAATCAGCCCCAGCATTTT
CASSKRDSGNQPQHF
>TRBJ1-2|-|TRBV6-6|-
TGTGCCAGCAGTTACTTACCCCGGGGGGCTGATGGCTACACCTTC
CASSYLPRGADGYTF
>TRBJ2-1|-|TRBV2|TRBD1
TGTGCCAGCAGGGCCCGGGACAGGGGTTACAATGAGCAGTTCTTC
CASRARDRGYNEQFF
>TRBJ1-1|-|TRBV7-9|TRBD1
TGTGCCAGCAGCCCCGGGACAGGGATTGGCACTGAAGCTTTCTTT
CASSPGTGIGTEAFF
>TRBJ1-1|-|TRBV29-1|TRBD1
TGCAGCGCCGAAGGGACAGAAACCAGAGCTTTCTTT
CSAEGTETRAFF
>TRBJ1-1|few|TRBV20-1|-
TGCAGTGCTAGAGATACAGGGATCTCTCATGAACTGTTTCGTTACGACACTGAAGCTTTCTTT
CSARDTGISHELFRYDTEAFF
>TRBJ2-3|-|TRBV7-2|TRBD2
TGTGCCAGCAGCGCAACTAGCGGGGGGGCAGATACGCAGTATTTT
CASSATSGGADTQYF
>TRBJ2-4|-|TRBV28|-
TGTGCCAGTAGCCCTACAGGGATGGTTACGAAAAACATTCAGTACTTC
CASSPTGMVTKNIQYF
>TRBJ2-3|-|TRBV5-1|-
TGCGCCAGCAGCTTCGAACCGAACTCGGGTACAGATACGCAGTATTTT
CASSFEPNSGTDTQYF
>TRBJ2-7|few|TRBV15|-
TGTGCCACCAGCAGAGATAGGGGGGGGCTCGAGCAGTACTTC
CATSRDRGGLEQYF